The following is a T cell receptor beta chain sequence with its context. Its target is unknown. CDR1 and CDR2 from the germline V gene are SGHRS and YFSETQ. V lost 2 bases to trimming and J lost 2 bases, with 3 bases between them. The CDR3 runs 12 residues. Regulatory T cells were sorted as CD4+CD25hiCD127low/negative cells. In the study's own analysis: Pooled Tregs gave 50,000 or so patient and approximately 9.7x10^4 donor TCRbeta sequences. Profiling relied on immunoSEQ multiplex PCR, and the TCRdb table lists in-frame clones only, not all of them. The D gene and trimming were derived from the DNA, and the V and J assignments and clone size from that table. Seen here are 20,000 or so clones, around 90% observed once, and the top ten hold roughly 1.3%. This sample is part of a study of B cell selection in AIRE deficiency. General study findings and limits: Only TCRbeta was sequenced; about 35% of shared healthy Treg sequences appeared in Tconv. Only about 9.3% of 3,500 to 4,500 shared Treg sequences were patient-specific; 30% to 40% healthy-specific. Shorter CDR3s marked shared Treg sequences, biased toward few non-templated insertions.

This TCR was recovered from a human donor in good health. V usage is TRBV5-1 and J usage is TRBJ2-3; D is ambiguous. The sequenced sample consisted of CD4+CD25+ Tregs sorted from PBMCs. CDR3 coding DNA: TGCGCCAGCAGCTTCCCCACAGATACGCAGTATTTT. This translates into CASSFPTDTQYF.